This T cell receptor beta chain was observed in a study of blood T cell repertoires in COVID-19. Authors' analysis steps: It was from reference gene primer amplification that nucleated cell counts were estimated. The assay was immunoSEQ multiplex PCR, and TCRdb's table has in-frame clones only and misses some. V and J calls and clone size are as listed in that table; D and trimming were resolved from the DNA. The sample holds approximately 90,000 clones; around 86% are singletons and the top ten take 5.2%. With 3 bases clipped from V and 0 bases from J, the junction kept 4 bases outside the gene matches. The CDR3 has 17 amino acids. Germline V CDR1 and CDR2: SGHRS, YFSETQ.

Sequenced: peripheral blood. This rearrangement joins TRBV5-1 to TRBJ2-2; TRBD2 agrees at 11 bases. The origin of this receptor is a man between 60 and 75 years old with COVID-19, enrolled during active disease. This CDR3 is CASSSGTSGSNTGELFF. The CDR3, as DNA: TGCGCCAGCAGCTCCGGGACTAGCGGTTCGAACACCGGGGAGCTGTTTTTT.